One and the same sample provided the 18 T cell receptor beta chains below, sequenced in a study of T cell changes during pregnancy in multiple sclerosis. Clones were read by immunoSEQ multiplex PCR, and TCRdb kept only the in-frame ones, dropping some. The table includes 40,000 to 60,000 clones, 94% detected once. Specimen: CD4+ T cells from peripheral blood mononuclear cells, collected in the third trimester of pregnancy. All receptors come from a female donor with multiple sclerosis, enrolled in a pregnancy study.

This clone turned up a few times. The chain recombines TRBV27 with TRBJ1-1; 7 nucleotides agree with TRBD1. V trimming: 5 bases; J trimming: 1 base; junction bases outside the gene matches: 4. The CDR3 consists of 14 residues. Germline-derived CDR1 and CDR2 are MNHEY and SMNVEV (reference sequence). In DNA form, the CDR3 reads TGTGCCAGCAGTCTGGGACAGAGGAACACTGAAGCTTTCTTT. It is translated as CASSLGQRNTEAFF.

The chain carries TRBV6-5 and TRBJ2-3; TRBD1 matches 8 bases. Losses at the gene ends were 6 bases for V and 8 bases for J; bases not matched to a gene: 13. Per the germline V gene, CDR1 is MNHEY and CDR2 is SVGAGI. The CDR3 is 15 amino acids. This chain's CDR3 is CASRDPGQGLGTQYF. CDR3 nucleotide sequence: TGTGCCAGCAGGGACCCCGGACAGGGTTTGGGTACGCAGTATTTT.

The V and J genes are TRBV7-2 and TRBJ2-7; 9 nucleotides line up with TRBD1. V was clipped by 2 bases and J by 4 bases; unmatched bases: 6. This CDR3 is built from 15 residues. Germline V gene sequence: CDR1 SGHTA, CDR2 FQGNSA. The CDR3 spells CASSLPGTGRYEQYF. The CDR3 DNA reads TGTGCCAGCAGCTTACCTGGGACAGGGAGATACGAGCAGTACTTC. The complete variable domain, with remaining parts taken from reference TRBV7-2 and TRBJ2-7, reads GAGVSQSPSNKVTEKGKDVELRCDPISGHTALYWYRQSLGQGLEFLIYFQGNSAPDKSGLPSDRFSAERTGGSVSTLTIQRTQQEDSAVYLCASSLPGTGRYEQYFGPGTRLTVT.

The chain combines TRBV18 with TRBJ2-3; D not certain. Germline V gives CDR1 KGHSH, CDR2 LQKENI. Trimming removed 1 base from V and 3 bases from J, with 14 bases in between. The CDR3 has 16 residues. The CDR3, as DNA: TGTGCCAGCTCACCACTCTTACCCGAGGTGACAGATACGCAGTATTTT. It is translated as CASSPLLPEVTDTQYF.

The CDR3 here is CATRDATSAWEQYF. CDR3 coding DNA: TGTGCCACCAGGGATGCGACTAGTGCCTGGGAGCAGTACTTC. The chain couples TRBV15 to TRBJ2-7; perhaps TRBD2 as D (6 bases). Trimming shortened V by 6 bases and J by 7 bases, and 19 bases separated the two germline ends. The CDR3 sequence is 14 residues long. CDR1 and CDR2 from the germline V gene are LNHNV and YYDKDF (reference sequence).

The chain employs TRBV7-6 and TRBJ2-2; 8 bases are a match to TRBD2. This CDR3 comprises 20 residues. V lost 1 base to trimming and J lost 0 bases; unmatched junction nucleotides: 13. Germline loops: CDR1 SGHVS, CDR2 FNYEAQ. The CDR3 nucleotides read TGTGCCAGCAGCTTAGGGCCGGGGAGCGGGGGCAATGCGAACACCGGGGAGCTGTTTTTT. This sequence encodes CASSLGPGSGGNANTGELFF.

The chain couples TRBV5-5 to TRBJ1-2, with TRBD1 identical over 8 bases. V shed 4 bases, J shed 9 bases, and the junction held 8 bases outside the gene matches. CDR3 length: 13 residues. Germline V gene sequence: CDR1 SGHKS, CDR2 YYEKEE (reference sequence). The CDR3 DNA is TGTGCCAGCAGCCTGGACAGGGTAATTAGCTACACCTTC. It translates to CASSLDRVISYTF.

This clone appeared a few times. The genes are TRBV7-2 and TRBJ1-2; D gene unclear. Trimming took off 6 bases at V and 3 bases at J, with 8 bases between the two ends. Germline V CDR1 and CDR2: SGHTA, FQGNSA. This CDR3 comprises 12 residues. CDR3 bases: TGTGCCAGCAGACTCTCCTACTATGGCTACACCTTC. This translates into CASRLSYYGYTF.

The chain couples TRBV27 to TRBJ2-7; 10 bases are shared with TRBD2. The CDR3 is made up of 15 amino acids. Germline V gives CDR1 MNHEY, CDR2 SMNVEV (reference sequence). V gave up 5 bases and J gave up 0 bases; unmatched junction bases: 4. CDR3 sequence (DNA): TGTGCCAGCAGTCCCCTAGCGGGGGCCTCCTACGAGCAGTACTTC. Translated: CASSPLAGASYEQYF.

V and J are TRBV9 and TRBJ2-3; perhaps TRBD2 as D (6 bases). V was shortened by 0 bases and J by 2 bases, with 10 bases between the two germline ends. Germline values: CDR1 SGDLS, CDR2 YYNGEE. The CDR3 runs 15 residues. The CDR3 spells CASSVVSGPTDTQYF. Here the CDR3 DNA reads TGTGCCAGCAGCGTAGTTAGCGGTCCCACAGATACGCAGTATTTT.

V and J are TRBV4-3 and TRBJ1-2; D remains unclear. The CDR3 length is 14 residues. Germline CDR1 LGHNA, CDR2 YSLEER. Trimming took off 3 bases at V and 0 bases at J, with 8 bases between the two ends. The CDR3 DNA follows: TGCGCCAGCAGCCACCCCGGGACTAACTATGGCTACACCTTC. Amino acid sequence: CASSHPGTNYGYTF.

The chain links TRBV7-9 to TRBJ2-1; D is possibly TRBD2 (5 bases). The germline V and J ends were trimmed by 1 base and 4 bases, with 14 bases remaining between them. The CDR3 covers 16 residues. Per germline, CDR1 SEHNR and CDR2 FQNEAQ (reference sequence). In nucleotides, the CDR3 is TGTGCCAGCAGCTTAGATGTGTCCCGCGGGTACAATGAGCAGTTCTTC. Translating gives CASSLDVSRGYNEQFF.

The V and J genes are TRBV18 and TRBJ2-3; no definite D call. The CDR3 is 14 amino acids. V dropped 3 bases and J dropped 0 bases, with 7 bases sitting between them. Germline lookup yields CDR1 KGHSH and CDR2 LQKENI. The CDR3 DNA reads TGTGCCAGCTCACCGTCAGTTAGCACAGATACGCAGTATTTT. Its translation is CASSPSVSTDTQYF.

The CDR3 DNA is TGTGCCAGCAGTCGGGGAGGGTCCTACAATGAGCAGTTCTTC. Its translation: CASSRGGSYNEQFF. The V gene is TRBV6-5, the J gene TRBJ2-1, with 7 bases lining up with TRBD2. V shed 5 bases, J shed 1 base, and the junction held 2 bases outside the gene matches. Germline values: CDR1 MNHEY, CDR2 SVGAGI. This CDR3 contains 14 residues.

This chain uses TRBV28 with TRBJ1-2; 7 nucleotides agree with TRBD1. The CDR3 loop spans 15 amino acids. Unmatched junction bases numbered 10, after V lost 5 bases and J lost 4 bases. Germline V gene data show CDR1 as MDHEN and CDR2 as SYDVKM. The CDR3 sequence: CASSQYRTGGYGYTF. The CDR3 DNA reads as TGTGCCAGCAGTCAGTACCGGACAGGCGGCTATGGCTACACCTTC.

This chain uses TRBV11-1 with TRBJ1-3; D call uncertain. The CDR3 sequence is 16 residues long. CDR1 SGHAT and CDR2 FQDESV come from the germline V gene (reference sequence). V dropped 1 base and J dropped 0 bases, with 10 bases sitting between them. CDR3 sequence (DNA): TGTGCCAGCAGCTTAGAGGACGGAGGCTCTGGAAACACCATATATTTT. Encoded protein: CASSLEDGGSGNTIYF.

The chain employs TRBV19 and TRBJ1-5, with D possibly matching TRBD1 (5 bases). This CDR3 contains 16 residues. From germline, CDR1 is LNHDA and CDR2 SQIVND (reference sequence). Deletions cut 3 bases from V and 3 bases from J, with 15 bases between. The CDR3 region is CASSILPTGPNQPQHF. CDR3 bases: TGTGCCAGTAGTATCCTTCCTACAGGTCCCAATCAGCCCCAGCATTTT. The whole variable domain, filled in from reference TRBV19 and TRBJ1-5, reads DGGITQSPKYLFRKEGQNVTLSCEQNLNHDAMYWYRQDPGQGLRLIYYSQIVNDFQKGDIAEGYSVSREKKESFPLTVTSAQKNPTAFYLCASSILPTGPNQPQHFGDGTRLSIL.

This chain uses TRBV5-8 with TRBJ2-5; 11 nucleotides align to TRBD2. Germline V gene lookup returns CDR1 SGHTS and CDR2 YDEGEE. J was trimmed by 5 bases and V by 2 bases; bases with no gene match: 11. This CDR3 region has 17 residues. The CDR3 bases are TGTGCCAGCAGCTTATATACTGGACTAGCGGGCGTCGAGACCCAGTACTTC. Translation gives CASSLYTGLAGVETQYF.